The 21 T cell receptor beta chains listed next were all sequenced from one sample in a study of T cell repertoires in cytomegalovirus infection. TCRdb processed the reads anew with MiXCR; each CDR3 protein has one entry. The sample has a few hundred thousand distinct CDR3 sequences; 9% to 9.5% are singletons. Sequences were obtained from PBMCs. The receptors derive from a human donor in good health (CMV status not recorded). Some clones in this sample may be carry-over from other donors' samples.

V usage is TRBV20-1 and J usage is TRBJ2-7, with no clear D. V lost 3 bases and J lost 1, with 10 bases in between. The CDR3 has 13 amino acids. The germline V gene encodes CDR1 DFQATT and CDR2 SNEGSKA (reference sequence). The CDR3 DNA follows: TGCAGTGCTAGGCATGGCAGGTCCTACGAGCAGTACTTC. It encodes CSARHGRSYEQYF.

This clonotype was recorded a few times. The chain combines TRBV6-2 or TRBV6-3 with TRBJ2-1, with a tentative D call TRBD1 (6 bases). Between the trimmed V and J ends, which lost 7 bases and 3 bases, there was a span of 13 bases. CDR1 is MNHEY and CDR2 is SVGEGT in the germline V gene. This CDR3 region has 14 residues. CDR3 region: CASKSRDNYNEQFF. The CDR3 region has the DNA TGTGCCAGCAAAAGCCGGGACAACTACAATGAGCAGTTCTTC.

In its sample, this clonotype was seen many times. The genes are TRBV10-3 and TRBJ2-1; 9 bases map to TRBD2. CDR1 is ENHRY and CDR2 is SYGVKD in the germline V gene. Trimming at V came to 0 bases and at J to 7 bases, leaving 16 bases not matched to a gene. The CDR3 length is 19 residues. Here the CDR3 DNA reads TGTGCCATCAGTGAGTCGGGGCGGGAGGGCCCTCATAAGAAGAATGAGCAGTTCTTC. This codes for CAISESGREGPHKKNEQFF.

There are a few counts of this clonotype. The chain links TRBV10-3 to TRBJ1-1; D gene uncertain. The CDR3 length is 14 residues. The V end was cut by 3 bases, the J end by 5 bases, with 13 bases between. Germline CDR1 reads ENHRY; CDR2 reads SYGVKD. Here the CDR3 DNA reads TGTGCCATCAGTGAAAAGGTGGGGTCGACTGAAGCTTTCTTT. It specifies CAISEKVGSTEAFF.

This clonotype was counted many times. The V call is TRBV30, the J call TRBJ1-3, with D maybe TRBD1 (5 bases). The CDR3 sequence is 14 residues long. V was pared by 3 bases and J by 4 bases, with 13 bases between. Germline V gene lookup returns CDR1 GTSNPN and CDR2 SVGIG (reference sequence). CDR3 sequence (DNA): TGTGCCTGGAGGGGACCCAGCCCAGGAAACACCATATATTTT. Translating gives CAWRGPSPGNTIYF.

The chain carries TRBV7-3 and TRBJ2-1; the D gene is possibly TRBD2 (5 bases). CDR3 size: 16 residues. Trimming removed 2 bases from V and 8 bases from J, with 19 bases in between. Germline CDR1 is SGHTA and CDR2 is FQGTGA. CDR3 residues: CASSLSGVTGSDEQFF. The CDR3 DNA follows: TGTGCCAGCAGCTTATCCGGGGTTACGGGGTCCGATGAGCAGTTCTTC.

This clonotype has a handful of counts. This CDR3 reads CASSYSNINEQFF. The DNA of the CDR3 is TGTGCCAGCAGTTACTCGAATATCAATGAGCAGTTCTTC. The chain combines TRBV6-5 with TRBJ2-1; D is unresolved. The germline V and J ends were trimmed by 0 bases and 6 bases, with 6 bases remaining between them. CDR1 MNHEY and CDR2 SVGAGI come from the germline V gene. The CDR3 has 13 amino acids.

This clonotype was observed at least ten times. The chain combines TRBV7-2 with TRBJ2-5, with D possibly being TRBD1 (5 bases). The CDR3 consists of 13 residues. Germline CDR1 SGHTA, CDR2 FQGNSA. V was trimmed by 4 bases and J by 7 bases, leaving 13 bases between them. The CDR3 coding sequence is TGTGCCAGCAGCTCCGACAGCCATCGGACCCAGTACTTC. This encodes CASSSDSHRTQYF.

The table lists this clonotype with many counts. The chain recombines TRBV5-1 with TRBJ1-1, with unresolved D. V lost 1 base and J lost 3, with 13 bases in between. The CDR3 consists of 15 residues. Germline V gives CDR1 SGHRS, CDR2 YFSETQ. DNA for the CDR3: TGCGCCAGCAGCTTGTTGGGCCCCGCCGACACTGAAGCTTTCTTT. Amino acid sequence: CASSLLGPADTEAFF.

This clonotype was detected many times. The chain joins TRBV15 to TRBJ2-1; 7 nucleotides agree with TRBD2. Trimming cost V 4 bases and J 9 bases; bases outside gene matches: 12. Germline V gives CDR1 LNHNV, CDR2 YYDKDF (reference sequence). CDR3 length: 15 residues. In nucleotides, the CDR3 is TGTGCCACCAGCACCCAGCGGGGTGGGGGGGTTGAGCAGTTCTTC. The encoded protein is CATSTQRGGGVEQFF.

The gene calls are TRBV6-2 or TRBV6-3 and TRBJ2-7; D not certain. V lost 0 bases, J lost 5 bases, and 17 bases lay in between. This CDR3 has 16 residues. The germline CDR1 and CDR2 sequences are MNHEY and SVGEGT. The CDR3 DNA reads TGTGCCAGCAGTTACTCGATTGCCAGAGTCGGAGACGAGCAGTACTTC. Protein sequence: CASSYSIARVGDEQYF.

There are a few counts of this clonotype. The chain has TRBV7-9 and TRBJ2-5; TRBD2 agrees at 9 bases. J lost 5 bases, V lost 1 base, and 8 bases had no gene match. CDR1 is SEHNR, CDR2 FQNEAQ, per germline (reference sequence). This CDR3 contains 16 residues. CDR3: CASSLVAGALRETQYF. The CDR3 bases are TGTGCCAGCAGCTTAGTAGCGGGAGCCCTCCGGGAGACCCAGTACTTC.

This clonotype appeared a few times. This chain joins TRBV7-9 and TRBJ1-2; TRBD1 is a possible D gene (5 bases). V shed 3 bases and J shed 4 bases, with 18 bases lying between them. Germline V gene data show CDR1 as SEHNR and CDR2 as FQNEAQ (reference sequence). The CDR3 runs 16 residues. CDR3 nucleotide sequence: TGTGCCAGCAGCTTTGGGGGTCTTAATTCGGGCTATGGCTACACCTTC. This translates into CASSFGGLNSGYGYTF.

This clonotype was recorded many times. This chain uses TRBV12-3 or TRBV12-4 with TRBJ1-5; TRBD1 matches at 8 bases. The CDR3 is made up of 15 amino acids. Trimming cost V 6 bases and J 0 bases; bases outside gene matches: 4. CDR3 DNA sequence: TGTGCCAGCAGCCGGACAGGGATTAGCAATCAGCCCCAGCATTTT. This translates into CASSRTGISNQPQHF.

This clonotype was seen more than once but under ten times. This chain links TRBV12-3 or TRBV12-4 with TRBJ1-2; the match to TRBD1 covers 7 bases. The junction had 13 bases not matched to a gene; V was cut back by 8 bases and J by 7 bases. CDR3 length: 14 residues. CDR3 nucleotide sequence: TGTGCCAGCTCCAGGGGGGGCCTTGGGGGTGGCTACACCTTC. Translating gives CASSRGGLGGGYTF.

In this sample, this clonotype turned up many times. The chain joins TRBV25-1 to TRBJ1-1; the D gene is possibly TRBD1 (5 bases). Germline-derived CDR1 and CDR2 are MGHDK and SYGVNS. Trimming stripped 5 bases from V and 4 bases from J, with 11 bases between. CDR3 length: 13 residues. CDR3 region: CASSYGGGTEAFF. DNA of the CDR3: TGTGCCAGCAGTTATGGGGGAGGCACTGAAGCTTTCTTT.

The gene calls are TRBV10-3 and TRBJ1-3, with D uncertain. V dropped 2 bases and J dropped 8 bases, with 13 bases sitting between them. CDR1 is ENHRY and CDR2 is SYGVKD in the germline V gene. CDR3 length: 14 residues. CDR3: CAISEDGQYDTIYF. The CDR3 DNA sequence: TGTGCCATCAGTGAGGACGGTCAATACGACACCATATATTTT.

The rearrangement links TRBV7-9 to TRBJ1-3; D unclear. This CDR3 spans 14 amino acids. The germline V gene encodes CDR1 SEHNR and CDR2 FQNEAQ (reference sequence). Trimming removed 5 bases at V and 3 bases at J, with 11 bases between. DNA of the CDR3: TGTGCCAGCAGCCGAGGCGGGGATGGAAACACCATATATTTT. This gives the protein CASSRGGDGNTIYF.

The chain joins TRBV28 to TRBJ1-1; D gene uncertain. Trimming removed 6 bases at V and 1 base at J, with 12 bases between. The germline gives CDR1 MDHEN, CDR2 SYDVKM. This CDR3 region has 14 residues. The CDR3 coding sequence is TGTGCCAGCAGGGTCCGTGGAGGGAACACTGAAGCTTTCTTT. This codes for CASRVRGGNTEAFF. The whole variable domain, filled in from reference TRBV28 and TRBJ1-1, reads DVKVTQSSRYLVKRTGEKVFLECVQDMDHENMFWYRQDPGLGLRLIYFSYDVKMKEKGDIPEGYSVSREKKERFSLILESASTNQTSMYLCASRVRGGNTEAFFGQGTRLTVV.

This clonotype was recorded at least ten times. The chain combines TRBV12-3 or TRBV12-4 with TRBJ2-2; D perhaps matches TRBD1 (5 bases). V lost 5 bases to trimming and J lost 7 bases, with 11 bases between them. The CDR3 consists of 13 residues. CDR3 bases: TGTGCCAGCAGTCCCCAGGGTGACGGGGAGCTGTTTTTT. Its translation is CASSPQGDGELFF.

This clonotype was seen only a few times. This chain links TRBV25-1 with TRBJ2-5; TRBD2 aligns across 7 bases. The CDR3 has 15 residues. Germline V gene data show CDR1 as MGHDK and CDR2 as SYGVNS. Losses at the gene ends were 3 bases for V and 2 bases for J; bases not matched to a gene: 6. The CDR3 DNA follows: TGTGCCAGCAGTGAGACTAGCCGCCTTCAAGAGACCCAGTACTTC. Amino acid sequence: CASSETSRLQETQYF.